This TCR beta chain is from a study of monozygotic twins with inflammatory bowel disease. CDR3 length: 15 amino acids. The germline V gene encodes CDR1 SGHRS and CDR2 YFSETQ. General study findings and limits: People with IBD had fewer clonotypes in common with others than healthy twins did, especially with disease activity.

Template-switch reactions added UMIs with a 6-nucleotide sample barcode. TCRdb re-called the 5' RACE reads and gives one entry per CDR3 protein, without DNA. This listing includes more than 300,000 distinct CDR3 sequences. As for this clonotype: As yet, its antigen is unknown.

This rearrangement joins TRBV5-1 to TRBJ1-4. The TCR sequence derives from a human donor with ulcerative colitis or Crohn's disease, or a healthy co-twin of an affected twin (not recorded which). The sequencing sample was made of blood. The CDR3 protein is CASSSGGIPLEKLFF.